This T cell receptor (beta chain) derives from a study of graft-versus-host responses after intestinal transplantation. Overall study: Recipients uniformly received anti-thymocyte globulin induction, followed by tacrolimus and steroids for roughly 3 years. Overall study results and limits: Those patients showing graft-donor T cell macrochimerism displayed high graft-versus-host to host-versus-graft clonal ratios in allografts. Early HvG declines after transplant were associated with peak circulating GvH clone levels. Detected in recipient marrow were GvH clones, some of which were first observed in ileum or blood.

CDR1 MRHNA and CDR2 SNTAGT come from the germline V gene. V was pared by 0 bases and J by 5 bases, with 13 bases between. This CDR3 comprises 15 residues. Some clones are missing from TCRdb's copy, which holds only in-frame ones; the method was immunoSEQ multiplex PCR. The top ten clones hold 2.7% of a sample with 60,000 or so clones, about 90% of them seen once. With regard to this clone: What it binds is unknown.

The receptor comes from a human patient who received an intestinal transplant, so some T cells may come from the graft donor. The specimen was PBMCs, collected about 120 days after intestinal transplantation. The genes are TRBV6-4 and TRBJ2-5; D is possibly TRBD2 (5 bases). This chain's CDR3 is CASSDSAGSGETQYF. The CDR3, as DNA: TGTGCCAGCAGTGACTCAGCTGGGTCGGGGGAGACCCAGTACTTC.